The 9 T cell receptor beta chains below all came from one sample that was sequenced in a study of blood T cells in healthy people across ages. A J-beta primer mix and a sample-barcoded 5' primer were used in a second PCR of about 7 to 12 cycles. TCRdb passed the 5' RACE reads through MiXCR, listing each CDR3 protein once. This table holds hundreds of thousands of distinct CDR3 sequences, 60% to 80% found once. Specimen: blood. Receptors were obtained from a young man in good health.

The rearrangement links TRBV6-1 to TRBJ1-2; TRBD1 aligns across 7 bases. Germline V gene lookup returns CDR1 MNHNS and CDR2 SASEGT. The junction had 11 bases not matched to a gene; V was cut back by 3 bases and J by 7 bases. The CDR3 loop spans 15 amino acids. For the CDR3, the DNA is TGTGCCAGCAGTGAGAAGAGGACAGGTAGTGGTGGCTACACCTTC. Translation: CASSEKRTGSGGYTF.

This chain uses TRBV25-1 with TRBJ1-5; D not resolved. V dropped 8 bases and J dropped 2 bases, with 10 bases sitting between them. The CDR3 length is 13 residues. Germline V gene data show CDR1 as MGHDK and CDR2 as SYGVNS. CDR3 sequence (DNA): TGTGCCAGCGGGGAGTTGGGCAATCAGCCCCAGCATTTT. Its protein is CASGELGNQPQHF. The complete variable domain, with remaining parts taken from reference TRBV25-1 and TRBJ1-5, reads EADIYQTPRYLVIGTGKKITLECSQTMGHDKMYWYQQDPGMELHLIHYSYGVNSTEKGDLSSESTVSRIRTEHFPLTLESARPSHTSQYLCASGELGNQPQHFGDGTRLSIL.

This sequence joins TRBV9 and TRBJ2-5, with 11 bases lining up with TRBD1. Per the germline V gene, CDR1 is SGDLS and CDR2 is YYNGEE. V shed 4 bases, J shed 4 bases, and the junction held 15 bases outside the gene matches. The CDR3 totals 18 residues. CDR3: CASSPHPTDRGLVETQYF. As DNA, the CDR3 is TGTGCCAGCAGCCCCCACCCCACGGACAGGGGGCTAGTAGAGACCCAGTACTTC.

The genes are TRBV7-9 and TRBJ1-2; the match to TRBD1 covers 11 bases. Germline V gives CDR1 SEHNR, CDR2 FQNEAQ (reference sequence). CDR3 length equals 15 residues. V lost 10 bases, J lost 0 bases, and 7 bases stayed unmatched. This CDR3 is CATLGGQGANYGYTF. The CDR3 DNA reads as TGTGCCACCTTGGGGGGACAGGGGGCTAACTATGGCTACACCTTC.

This rearrangement joins TRBV6-5 to TRBJ1-2, with D hard to call. Germline loops: CDR1 MNHEY, CDR2 SVGAGI. Trimming shortened V by 11 bases and J by 4 bases, and 17 bases separated the two germline ends. This CDR3 is built from 13 residues. DNA of the CDR3: TGTGCCGCCCGCCGGGGATACGGCTATGGCTACACCTTC. Amino acids: CAARRGYGYGYTF.

The rearrangement links TRBV9 to TRBJ2-1; possible D gene TRBD2, 5 bases. Per the germline V gene, CDR1 is SGDLS and CDR2 is YYNGEE. The CDR3 runs 15 residues. V lost 3 bases and J 0 bases, leaving 10 bases between the germline ends. In DNA, the CDR3 is TGTGCCAGCAGCGCTTGGAGGAGCTCCTACAATGAGCAGTTCTTC. It specifies CASSAWRSSYNEQFF.

V is TRBV9 and J is TRBJ1-2, with a weak D call TRBD1 (5 bases). V lost 0 bases to trimming and J lost 4 bases, with 10 bases between them. Per the germline V gene, CDR1 is SGDLS and CDR2 is YYNGEE. The length of the CDR3 is 14 residues. The CDR3 sequence is CASSVVGTAYGYTF. DNA of the CDR3: TGTGCCAGCAGCGTAGTGGGGACCGCCTATGGCTACACCTTC.

The gene calls are TRBV20-1 and TRBJ2-3, with 7 bases identical to TRBD2. The germline V gene has CDR1 DFQATT and CDR2 SNEGSKA (reference sequence). The CDR3 spans 15 residues. Losses at the gene ends were 5 bases for V and 5 bases for J; bases not matched to a gene: 13. CDR3: CSAGGKRGKGDTQYF. Here the CDR3 DNA reads TGCAGTGCTGGGGGGAAGCGGGGCAAGGGAGATACGCAGTATTTT.

The chain couples TRBV4-3 to TRBJ1-4, with a tentative D call TRBD1 (6 bases). The CDR3 contains 16 residues. Trimming took 4 bases from V and 8 from J, leaving 20 bases between them. From germline, CDR1 is LGHNA and CDR2 YSLEER. As DNA, the CDR3 is TGCGCCAGCAGCCCGGAATTGATCAGGGGCAGAGAAAAACTGTTTTTT. Its translation is CASSPELIRGREKLFF.